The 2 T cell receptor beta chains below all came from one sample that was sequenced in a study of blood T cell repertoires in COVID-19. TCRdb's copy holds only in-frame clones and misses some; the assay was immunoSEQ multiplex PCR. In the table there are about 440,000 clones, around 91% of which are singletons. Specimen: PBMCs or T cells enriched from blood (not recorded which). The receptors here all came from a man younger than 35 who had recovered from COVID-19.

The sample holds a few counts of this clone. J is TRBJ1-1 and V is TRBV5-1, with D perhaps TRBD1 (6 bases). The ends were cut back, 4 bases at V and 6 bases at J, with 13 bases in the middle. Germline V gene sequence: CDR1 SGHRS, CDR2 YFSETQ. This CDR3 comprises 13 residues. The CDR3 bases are TGCGCCAGCAGCACCGGGACACTTTCTGAAGCTTTCTTT. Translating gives CASSTGTLSEAFF.

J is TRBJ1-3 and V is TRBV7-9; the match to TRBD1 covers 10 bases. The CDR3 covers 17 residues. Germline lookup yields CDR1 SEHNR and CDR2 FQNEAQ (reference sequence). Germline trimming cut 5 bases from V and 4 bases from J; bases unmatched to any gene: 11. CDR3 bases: TGTGCCAGCAGCCGCGAGCTGACAGGGGGCTTCGGAAACACCATATATTTT. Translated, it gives CASSRELTGGFGNTIYF.